The 29 T cell receptor beta chains given below trace back to one sample, sequenced in a study of molecular identifiers for immune sequencing clone quantification. TCRdb independently ran MiXCR on the PCR reads; one entry per CDR3 protein. The sample lists approximately 630,000 distinct CDR3 sequences, 25% seen once, with approximately 0.75% in the top ten. Sequencing used naive CD8+ T cells from blood, with Jurkat cell RNA spiked in. The subset: FACS-sorted CD8+CD4-CCR7+CD45RA+ naive T cells. These TCRs come from a human donor in good health. Some libraries in this study had Jurkat cell RNA spiked in.

This clonotype was recorded at least ten times. The rearrangement joins TRBV6-2 or TRBV6-3 to TRBJ2-2; 8 bases align to TRBD2. Germline V gene lookup returns CDR1 MNHEY and CDR2 SVGEGT. The CDR3 runs 17 residues. The J segment lost 3 bases and the V segment lost 3 bases, leaving 9 bases of the junction unmatched. Here the CDR3 reads CASSYVIGTSYTGELFF. The CDR3 region has the DNA TGTGCCAGCAGTTATGTCATAGGGACTAGTTACACCGGGGAGCTGTTTTTT.

At least ten counts were recorded for this clonotype. The CDR3 loop reads CAVNIGDRGYGYTF. CDR3 bases: TGTGCCGTGAATATAGGGGACAGGGGTTATGGCTACACCTTC. The chain is built from TRBV12-3 or TRBV12-4 and TRBJ1-2, with 10 bases identical to TRBD1. The CDR3 sequence is 14 residues long. J was trimmed by 5 bases and V by 11 bases; bases with no gene match: 11.

This clonotype was seen only a few times. The chain joins TRBV27 to TRBJ1-1, with a possible D match to TRBD1 (5 bases). The V end lost 5 bases, the J end lost 1 base, and 14 bases lay between the germline ends. This CDR3 contains 15 residues. Germline loops: CDR1 MNHEY, CDR2 SMNVEV (reference sequence). CDR3 region: CASSGGETQNTEAFF. The CDR3 DNA reads as TGTGCCAGCAGTGGGGGGGAGACCCAGAACACTGAAGCTTTCTTT.

The J gene is TRBJ1-2, the V gene TRBV4-1, with D uncertain. Trimming removed 0 bases from V and 5 bases from J, with 13 bases in between. CDR3 length: 15 amino acids. Germline-derived CDR1 and CDR2 are MGHRA and YSYEKL. The CDR3 protein is CASSQDKASNYGYTF. CDR3 nucleotide sequence: TGCGCCAGCAGCCAAGATAAGGCCAGCAATTATGGCTACACCTTC.

CDR3 bases: TGCGCCAGCAGCCAAGATCGGGTGGGAGGATCCTACGAGCAGTACTTC. Protein: CASSQDRVGGSYEQYF. The chain joins TRBV4-3 to TRBJ2-7; tentative D call: TRBD2 (6 bases). CDR1 and CDR2 from the germline V gene are LGHNA and YSLEER. Trimming pared 0 bases from V and 1 base from J, leaving 13 bases between. The CDR3 is 16 residues long.

Many counts were recorded for this clonotype. V is TRBV27 and J is TRBJ1-2, with a tentative D call TRBD1 (5 bases). Germline CDR1 reads MNHEY; CDR2 reads SMNVEV (reference sequence). Trimming cost V 6 bases and J 2 bases, with 10 bases left between them. The CDR3 consists of 13 residues. The CDR3 bases are TGTGCCAGCAGCTTGACAGAGAACTATGGCTACACCTTC. Protein product: CASSLTENYGYTF.

The chain carries TRBV12-3 or TRBV12-4 and TRBJ1-5; 7 bases are shared with TRBD1. The CDR3 has 14 amino acids. V shed 7 bases and J 1 base; nucleotides not matched to a gene: 4. Written as DNA, the CDR3 is TGTGCCAGCAAAAGACAGGGCAGCAATCAGCCCCAGCATTTT. Residues: CASKRQGSNQPQHF.

The table lists this clonotype with many counts. The rearrangement joins TRBV5-6 to TRBJ1-1; possibly TRBD1 for D (5 bases). CDR3 size: 15 residues. The V end was cut by 0 bases, the J end by 3 bases, with 12 bases between. CDR1 and CDR2 from the germline V gene are SGHDT and YYEEEE. The CDR3 region is CASSLVEGLDTEAFF. The CDR3 DNA reads as TGTGCCAGCAGCTTGGTAGAGGGGTTGGACACTGAAGCTTTCTTT.

This clonotype was seen at least ten times. The V and J genes are TRBV4-2 and TRBJ2-7; no reliable D call. Per germline, CDR1 LGHNA and CDR2 YNFKEQ. This CDR3 is built from 13 residues. V was cut by 0 bases and J by 5 bases, with 8 bases left in between. CDR3 sequence reads: CASSQEKWDEQYF. CDR3 in DNA: TGTGCCAGCAGCCAAGAAAAATGGGACGAGCAGTACTTC.

Comment on this clonotype: The junction does not match germline at one end; this may be a read error. The chain joins TRBV4-2 to TRBJ2-1; 11 nucleotides match TRBD2. Looked up from germline, CDR1 is LGHNA and CDR2 is YNFKEQ. The CDR3 totals 18 residues. CDR3 bases: TGTGCCAGCAGCCCAGAGGTAGTAGCGGGAGGGCTATACAATGAGCAGTCCTTC. Its translation is CASSPEVVAGGLYNEQSF.

This clonotype has a count of ten or more. This chain links TRBV5-4 with TRBJ2-3, with D possibly being TRBD2 (5 bases). The CDR3 has 15 amino acids. V lost 1 base and J lost 1, with 10 bases in between. Germline V gene data show CDR1 as SGHNT and CDR2 as YYREEE (reference sequence). CDR3 nucleotides: TGTGCCAGCAGCTTGAAGAGGACTGGCACAGATACGCAGTATTTT. Its protein is CASSLKRTGTDTQYF.

In this sample, this clonotype turned up a few times. The chain links TRBV10-3 to TRBJ1-2, with D maybe TRBD1 (5 bases). The CDR3 contains 15 residues. CDR1 ENHRY and CDR2 SYGVKD come from the germline V gene. V was trimmed by 0 bases and J by 1 base, leaving 9 bases between them. CDR3 DNA: TGTGCCATCAGTGAGTCCGGGGGGGTTAACTATGGCTACACCTTC. Translating it yields CAISESGGVNYGYTF.

The V call is TRBV12-3 or TRBV12-4, the J call TRBJ1-6; no reliable D call. This CDR3 has 14 residues. The germline V and J ends were trimmed by 1 base and 10 bases, with 11 bases remaining between them. As DNA, the CDR3 is TGTGCCAGCAGTTTAGACAGCCCAGGATCACCCCTCCACTTT. It encodes CASSLDSPGSPLHF.

On this clonotype itself: One base away lies a much larger clone, so this may be a sequencing read error. This chain connects TRBV6-2 or TRBV6-3 to TRBJ2-7; a weak D match, TRBD2 (5 bases). CDR1 and CDR2 from the germline V gene are MNHEY and SVGEGT. The CDR3 is 16 residues long. V was clipped by 0 bases and J by 2 bases, with 14 bases between them. CDR3 amino acids: CASSYSPGVRTYEQYF. CDR3 nucleotides: TGTGCCAGCAGTTACTCGCCCGGGGTCCGAACCTACGAGCAGTACTTC.

This clonotype has at least ten counts. This chain connects TRBV28 to TRBJ2-5, with 11 nucleotides matching TRBD2. Unmatched junction bases numbered 10, after V lost 2 bases and J lost 2 bases. The germline CDR1 and CDR2 sequences are MDHEN and SYDVKM. The CDR3 is made up of 18 amino acids. In DNA, the CDR3 is TGTGCCAGCAGTTTACATCAACTAGCGGGAGCGACGCAAGAGACCCAGTACTTC. Its protein product is CASSLHQLAGATQETQYF.

This clonotype was seen a few times. The chain carries TRBV20-1 and TRBJ2-7; D not certain. The CDR3 length is 12 residues. Per the germline V gene, CDR1 is DFQATT and CDR2 is SNEGSKA (reference sequence). V was cut by 0 bases and J by 6 bases, with 9 bases left in between. The CDR3 bases are TGCAGTGCTAGAGATCACCCCGTCGAGCAGTACTTC. Translated: CSARDHPVEQYF.

The table lists this clonotype with a count of one. CDR3 loop: CASSSSSPLPDEQYF. The CDR3 coding sequence is TGTGCCAGCAGTTCTTCAAGCCCTTTACCCGACGAGCAGTACTTC. V and J are TRBV27 and TRBJ2-7; D remains unclear. V was clipped by 4 bases and J by 5 bases, with 18 bases between them. Germline V lookup: CDR1 MNHEY, CDR2 SMNVEV (reference sequence). The CDR3 spans 15 residues.

This clonotype was observed at least ten times. The rearrangement joins TRBV4-1 to TRBJ1-3, with 7 bases lining up with TRBD1. The germline gives CDR1 MGHRA, CDR2 YSYEKL. CDR3 length: 19 residues. The junction had 13 bases not matched to a gene; V was cut back by 1 base and J by 1 base. The CDR3 DNA sequence: TGCGCCAGCAGCCAAGGACAGGGCAACAGCAAATATTCTGGAAACACCATATATTTT. Amino acids: CASSQGQGNSKYSGNTIYF.

CDR3 loop: CASSAWTDDEQYF. The CDR3 bases are TGTGCCAGCAGCGCCTGGACAGACGACGAGCAGTACTTC. The chain couples TRBV9 to TRBJ2-7, with D possibly matching TRBD1 (6 bases). The V gene lost 3 bases and the J gene lost 5 bases, with 12 bases spanning the gap. CDR1 and CDR2 from the germline V gene are SGDLS and YYNGEE. The CDR3 loop spans 13 amino acids.

This clonotype was picked up many times. This chain connects TRBV7-3 to TRBJ2-3; possible D gene TRBD1, 5 bases. Germline lookup yields CDR1 SGHTA and CDR2 FQGTGA. The CDR3 contains 13 residues. V lost 4 bases to trimming and J lost 1 base, with 6 bases between them. In DNA form, the CDR3 reads TGTGCCAGCAGCTCGACAGGCACAGATACGCAGTATTTT. This sequence encodes CASSSTGTDTQYF.

At least ten counts were recorded for this clonotype. V is TRBV4-2 and J is TRBJ2-7; D is perhaps TRBD1 or TRBD2 (5 bases each). The CDR3 contains 16 residues. Trimming shortened V by 4 bases and J by 0 bases, and 16 bases separated the two germline ends. The germline V gene encodes CDR1 LGHNA and CDR2 YNFKEQ. CDR3 amino acids: CASSPQARDPSYEQYF. DNA of the CDR3: TGTGCCAGCAGCCCCCAGGCCCGGGACCCCTCCTACGAGCAGTACTTC.

This clonotype was observed a few times. It may be a read error: a sequence one base away is much more abundant. The chain is built from TRBV20-1 and TRBJ2-3; D unclear. This CDR3 is 13 amino acids long. The germline CDR1 and CDR2 sequences are DFQATT and SNEGSKA (reference sequence). Here the CDR3 reads CSARPASTATQYF. Written as DNA, the CDR3 is TGCAGTGCTAGACCCGCGTCCACAGCTACGCAGTATTTT.

This clonotype appeared a few times. This chain uses TRBV5-6 with TRBJ2-1; D is ambiguous. V dropped 1 base and J dropped 1 base, with 15 bases sitting between them. The CDR3 length is 17 residues. CDR1 is SGHDT, CDR2 YYEEEE, per germline. CDR3 sequence reads: CASSLSSTHLSYNEQFF. For the CDR3, the DNA is TGTGCCAGCAGCTTGTCCTCAACACATTTGTCCTACAATGAGCAGTTCTTC.

As regards this clonotype: This CDR3 is missing its conserved last phenylalanine or tryptophan, likely due to a read error. The gene calls are TRBV27 and TRBJ1-5; TRBD1 aligns across 7 bases. The length of the CDR3 is 16 residues. With V trimmed by 3 bases and J by 1 base, 6 bases remained unmatched. Germline V gives CDR1 MNHEY, CDR2 SMNVEV (reference sequence). DNA for the CDR3: TGTGCCAGCAGTTTCACCGGGACAGAAAGCAATCAGCCCCAGCATCTT. Its translation: CASSFTGTESNQPQHL.

The rearrangement links TRBV7-2 to TRBJ2-7, with unresolved D. The CDR3 is made up of 12 amino acids. The V gene lost 5 bases and the J gene lost 3 bases, with 8 bases spanning the gap. Germline assignment: CDR1 SGHTA and CDR2 FQGNSA. The CDR3: CASSVDRYEQYF. CDR3 in DNA: TGTGCCAGCAGCGTAGACCGCTACGAGCAGTACTTC.

V gene TRBV5-6 combines with J gene TRBJ2-7; TRBD2 agrees at 10 bases. In germline, CDR1 is SGHDT, CDR2 YYEEEE. V lost 4 bases and J lost 2; bases outside the gene matches: 9. The CDR3 runs 16 residues. CDR3 loop: CASSGLGAGGPYEQYF. CDR3 in DNA: TGTGCCAGCAGCGGCCTGGGAGCGGGAGGGCCCTACGAGCAGTACTTC. The whole variable domain, filled in from reference TRBV5-6 and TRBJ2-7, reads DAGVTQSPTHLIKTRGQQVTLRCSPKSGHDTVSWYQQALGQGPQFIFQYYEEEERQRGNFPDRFSGHQFPNYSSELNVNALLLGDSALYLCASSGLGAGGPYEQYFGPGTRLTVT.

This clonotype has only a few counts. The V and J genes are TRBV29-1 and TRBJ1-2; D not resolved. The germline gives CDR1 SQVTM, CDR2 ANQGSEA. CDR3 length: 14 residues. V shed 4 bases and J shed 5 bases, with 17 bases lying between them. CDR3 protein: CSVGVTGGSYGYTF. The CDR3 coding sequence is TGCAGCGTTGGGGTGACCGGTGGAAGTTATGGCTACACCTTC.

This clonotype was detected a few times. This chain uses TRBV19 with TRBJ2-7; D uncertain. The CDR3 runs to 14 residues. Germline loops: CDR1 LNHDA, CDR2 SQIVND (reference sequence). V dropped 4 bases and J dropped 3 bases, with 13 bases sitting between them. The CDR3 nucleotides read TGTGCCAGTAGTACTTTAGGCGGATACTACGAGCAGTACTTC. Its translation: CASSTLGGYYEQYF. Full variable domain (outside the CDR3, taken from reference TRBV19 and TRBJ2-7): DGGITQSPKYLFRKEGQNVTLSCEQNLNHDAMYWYRQDPGQGLRLIYYSQIVNDFQKGDIAEGYSVSREKKESFPLTVTSAQKNPTAFYLCASSTLGGYYEQYFGPGTRLTVT.

About this clonotype itself: A much larger clone is a single base away; this may be a read error. This chain joins TRBV3-1 and TRBJ2-7; D might be TRBD1 (5 bases). The CDR3 has 14 amino acids. Germline V gives CDR1 LGHDT, CDR2 YNNKEL (reference sequence). V was shortened by 1 base and J by 0 bases, with 7 bases between the two germline ends. CDR3 nucleotides: TGTGCCAGCAGCCAAGTACAGGTCTCCTACGAGCAGTACTTC. As protein: CASSQVQVSYEQYF.